Shown below are 19 T cell receptor beta chains from a single sample sequenced in a study of control samples from healthy donors and cancer patients. Sequenced by immunoSEQ multiplex PCR; TCRdb stores in-frame clones only, minus some. The sample consists of roughly 170,000 clones, 85% to 95% of them appearing once. Material: blood. The receptor source for this set is a woman under 30 in good health.

The rearrangement links TRBV3-1 (or the pseudogene TRBV3-2) to TRBJ2-5; D is unresolved. Trimming shortened V by 4 bases and J by 1 base, and 7 bases separated the two germline ends. This CDR3 has 13 residues. Germline V gives CDR1 LGHDT, CDR2 YNNKEL (reference sequence). CDR3: CASSRNTQETQYF. The CDR3 nucleotides read TGTGCCAGCAGCCGGAACACCCAAGAGACCCAGTACTTC.

The V call is TRBV19, the J call TRBJ1-2, with 7 bases fitting TRBD1. V gave up 6 bases and J gave up 0 bases; unmatched junction bases: 7. This CDR3 is 15 amino acids long. CDR1 and CDR2 from the germline V gene are LNHDA and SQIVND (reference sequence). The CDR3 DNA reads TGTGCCAGTAGGATACAGGGGCTAGCTAACTATGGCTACACCTTC. Protein sequence: CASRIQGLANYGYTF. Together with reference TRBV19 and TRBJ1-2, the CDR3 gives the full variable domain: DGGITQSPKYLFRKEGQNVTLSCEQNLNHDAMYWYRQDPGQGLRLIYYSQIVNDFQKGDIAEGYSVSREKKESFPLTVTSAQKNPTAFYLCASRIQGLANYGYTFGSGTRLTVV.

This chain connects TRBV18 to TRBJ2-3; the D call may be TRBD1 or TRBD2 (6 bases each). The CDR3 loop spans 15 amino acids. The V end was cut by 6 bases, the J end by 2 bases, with 15 bases between. In germline, CDR1 is KGHSH, CDR2 LQKENI. CDR3 nucleotide sequence: TGTGCCAGCTCGAGACTAGGACAGTCCACAGATACGCAGTATTTT. This encodes CASSRLGQSTDTQYF.

The rearrangement uses TRBV5-4 and TRBJ2-1, with D unresolved. Germline V gives CDR1 SGHNT, CDR2 YYREEE (reference sequence). The CDR3 is 13 residues long. Trimming cost V 1 base and J 6 bases, with 8 bases left between them. The DNA for the CDR3 is TGTGCCAGCAGCTTGCGCGGTTTCAATGAGCAGTTCTTC. The encoded protein is CASSLRGFNEQFF.

The rearrangement links TRBV19 to TRBJ1-2; a weak D match, TRBD1 (6 bases). The CDR3 has 12 amino acids. CDR1 and CDR2 (germline): LNHDA, SQIVND (reference sequence). V lost 10 bases and J lost 5, with 14 bases in between. The CDR3 DNA reads TGTGCCACCAAGGGGACACGTTATGGCTACACCTTC. Translating gives CATKGTRYGYTF.

This chain joins TRBV7-2 and TRBJ1-2; weak D call: TRBD1 (5 bases). Germline CDR1 reads SGHTA; CDR2 reads FQGNSA. This CDR3 region has 15 residues. V shed 1 base and J shed 1 base, with 10 bases lying between them. This chain's CDR3 is CASSLGGDINYGYTF. In DNA, the CDR3 is TGTGCCAGCAGCTTAGGAGGGGATATTAACTATGGCTACACCTTC.

The chain recombines TRBV5-1 with TRBJ2-1; no clear D gene. The V and J ends lost 3 bases and 6 bases respectively, with 28 bases between them. The CDR3 is 19 residues long. Germline V lookup: CDR1 SGHRS, CDR2 YFSETQ. This CDR3 is CASSYLKPDSPERFNEQFF. DNA for the CDR3: TGCGCCAGCAGCTATTTAAAACCTGACTCTCCCGAGCGCTTCAATGAGCAGTTCTTC. Filled out from reference TRBV5-1 and TRBJ2-1, the complete variable domain reads KAGVTQTPRYLIKTRGQQVTLSCSPISGHRSVSWYQQTPGQGLQFLFEYFSETQRNKGNFPGRFSGRQFSNSRSEMNVSTLELGDSALYLCASSYLKPDSPERFNEQFFGPGTRLTVL.

This clone was counted once. The same CDR3 can be traced to other DNA sequences in this sample. V usage is TRBV6-5 and J usage is TRBJ2-6; D possibly corresponds to TRBD2 (5 bases). The V end was cut by 2 bases, the J end by 4 bases, with 9 bases between. CDR1 MNHEY and CDR2 SVGAGI come from the germline V gene. The CDR3 has 15 amino acids. Written as DNA, the CDR3 is TGTGCCAGCAGTTACGAGGGAACCGGGGCCAACGTCCTGACTTTC. This codes for CASSYEGTGANVLTF.

The genes are TRBV15 and TRBJ2-1, with D perhaps assigned TRBD1 or TRBD2 (6 bases each). Germline values: CDR1 LNHNV, CDR2 YYDKDF (reference sequence). The CDR3 consists of 16 residues. V dropped 0 bases and J dropped 9 bases, with 18 bases sitting between them. The CDR3 sequence is CATSRDGGQGWGEQFF. For the CDR3, the DNA is TGTGCCACCAGCAGAGACGGAGGGCAGGGGTGGGGTGAGCAGTTCTTC.

The rearrangement links TRBV7-9 to TRBJ1-2; tentatively, D is TRBD1 (6 bases). Germline V gene sequence: CDR1 SEHNR, CDR2 FQNEAQ (reference sequence). Deletions cut 4 bases from V and 7 bases from J, with 16 bases between. This CDR3 region has 14 residues. CDR3 region: CASSYSGAVGGYTF. CDR3 nucleotide sequence: TGTGCCAGCAGCTATTCAGGGGCTGTTGGTGGCTACACCTTC.

This clone came up once. The rearrangement joins TRBV10-3 to TRBJ2-6, with TRBD1 as a possible D gene (6 bases). The CDR3 contains 17 residues. Between the trimmed V and J ends, which lost 3 bases and 0 bases, there was a span of 12 bases. Germline V lookup: CDR1 ENHRY, CDR2 SYGVKD. In DNA, the CDR3 is TGTGCCATCAGTGACGGGCAGGGGTCCTCTGGGGCCAACGTCCTGACTTTC. Amino acid sequence: CAISDGQGSSGANVLTF.

This chain connects TRBV6-5 to TRBJ2-7; a possible D gene is TRBD2 (6 bases). The V gene lost 7 bases and the J gene lost 0 bases, with 16 bases spanning the gap. The V gene's germline CDR1 is MNHEY and CDR2 SVGAGI. This CDR3 region has 15 residues. Here the CDR3 DNA reads TGTGCCAGCACCATCACGGGGGAGAGCTCCTACGAGCAGTACTTC. This encodes CASTITGESSYEQYF.

For this clone: The sample carries other DNA sequences with the same CDR3. The chain uses TRBV28 and TRBJ1-2; 8 bases match TRBD1. The CDR3 loop spans 13 amino acids. The J segment lost 3 bases and the V segment lost 5 bases, leaving 2 bases of the junction unmatched. Germline V CDR1 and CDR2: MDHEN, SYDVKM. CDR3 region: CASSPDRDYGYTF. CDR3 coding DNA: TGTGCCAGCAGTCCGGACAGGGACTATGGCTACACCTTC.

The chain employs TRBV6-5 and TRBJ1-5; D perhaps matches TRBD1 (5 bases). Germline V gene data show CDR1 as MNHEY and CDR2 as SVGAGI. This CDR3 spans 14 amino acids. Trimming stripped 2 bases from V and 4 bases from J, with 9 bases between. The CDR3 DNA reads TGTGCCAGCAGTTACGGGGCAGGGAATCAGCCCCAGCATTTT. This gives the protein CASSYGAGNQPQHF.

This rearrangement joins TRBV27 to TRBJ2-7; tentative D call: TRBD1 (5 bases). This CDR3 is built from 15 residues. Germline values: CDR1 MNHEY, CDR2 SMNVEV (reference sequence). V lost 1 base and J lost 2, with 12 bases in between. The CDR3 DNA follows: TGTGCCAGCAGTTTATTAGCCCAGGGTACCTACGAGCAGTACTTC. Its protein is CASSLLAQGTYEQYF.

This clone appeared a single time. This chain uses TRBV21-1 with TRBJ2-1; TRBD1 was called by the table and not checked on the DNA. TRBV21-1 is marked as a pseudogene. The CDR3 extends over 15 amino acids. CDR3 sequence: CASNSPDRGTNEQFF. CDR3 DNA sequence: TGTGCCAGCAACAGTCCCGACAGGGGAACCAATGAGCAGTTCTTC.

The J gene is TRBJ2-6, the V gene TRBV5-8; D perhaps matches TRBD1 (5 bases). Germline V gene data show CDR1 as SGHTS and CDR2 as YDEGEE. V was clipped by 0 bases and J by 0 bases, with 10 bases between them. The CDR3 contains 17 residues. The CDR3 DNA reads as TGTGCCAGCAGCTTGGAACAGGTGAACTCTGGGGCCAACGTCCTGACTTTC. Protein product: CASSLEQVNSGANVLTF.

This chain links TRBV24-1 with TRBJ1-2; 7 bases align to TRBD1. Per the germline V gene, CDR1 is KGHDR and CDR2 is SFDVKD. The CDR3 is made up of 16 amino acids. Trimming removed 2 bases from V and 6 bases from J; junction bases left unmatched: 11. Here the CDR3 DNA reads TGTGCCACCAGTGATTCCACCCTAACAGGGGAGGATGGCTACACCTTC. It translates to CATSDSTLTGEDGYTF.

CDR3 protein: CASSVGQRANYGYTF. The CDR3, as DNA: TGTGCCAGCAGCGTAGGTCAAAGAGCTAACTATGGCTACACCTTC. This chain joins TRBV9 and TRBJ1-2; D call uncertain. Germline V CDR1 and CDR2: SGDLS, YYNGEE. The CDR3 sequence is 15 residues long. Trimming removed 0 bases from V and 0 bases from J, with 9 bases in between.